A single sample is the source of the 15 T cell receptor beta chains below, sequenced in a study of blood T cell repertoires in COVID-19. Sequencing was performed with immunoSEQ multiplex PCR; in TCRdb, only in-frame clones are kept and a portion is missing. Of roughly 240,000 clones listed, approximately 82% are singletons. The sample taken for sequencing was peripheral blood. All receptors come from an elderly woman with acute or convalescent COVID-19.

The chain joins TRBV6-5 to TRBJ2-1; possible D gene TRBD2, 6 bases. Trimming took 2 bases from V and 10 from J, leaving 9 bases between them. The CDR3 spans 12 residues. The germline V gene encodes CDR1 MNHEY and CDR2 SVGAGI. The CDR3 region is CASSYEGLEQFF. The CDR3 bases are TGTGCCAGCAGTTACGAGGGACTCGAGCAGTTCTTC.

This chain uses TRBV19 with TRBJ2-7; TRBD1 is a possible D gene (6 bases). The CDR3 totals 16 residues. The V and J ends lost 3 bases and 2 bases respectively, with 17 bases between them. Per germline, CDR1 LNHDA and CDR2 SQIVND (reference sequence). The CDR3 nucleotides read TGTGCCAGTAGTATTAATGCAGGGGCAGCAACCTACGAGCAGTACTTC. This translates into CASSINAGAATYEQYF. Drawing the rest from reference TRBV19 and TRBJ2-7, the complete variable domain is DGGITQSPKYLFRKEGQNVTLSCEQNLNHDAMYWYRQDPGQGLRLIYYSQIVNDFQKGDIAEGYSVSREKKESFPLTVTSAQKNPTAFYLCASSINAGAATYEQYFGPGTRLTVT.

The V call is TRBV18, the J call TRBJ1-2, with D perhaps matching TRBD1 (5 bases). This CDR3 spans 13 amino acids. V lost 3 bases and J lost 4, with 9 bases in between. Germline assignment: CDR1 KGHSH and CDR2 LQKENI. The CDR3 region is CASSPRVGYGYTF. CDR3 nucleotide sequence: TGTGCCAGCTCACCCAGGGTGGGCTATGGCTACACCTTC.

The chain uses TRBV2 and TRBJ1-4, with TRBD1 matching 8 bases. The germline V gene has CDR1 SNHLY and CDR2 FYNNEI. V was clipped by 4 bases and J by 8 bases; unmatched bases: 9. The CDR3 has 15 residues. The CDR3 spells CASSALDRGGEKLFF. In nucleotides, the CDR3 is TGTGCCAGCAGTGCATTAGACAGGGGAGGGGAAAAACTGTTTTTT.

The J gene is TRBJ1-1, the V gene TRBV7-2; 7 nucleotides match TRBD1. Trimming cost V 4 bases and J 4 bases; bases outside gene matches: 18. CDR1 is SGHTA, CDR2 FQGNSA, per germline. The CDR3 loop spans 18 amino acids. CDR3 residues: CASSSQRTGRTGGTEAFF. The CDR3 DNA reads TGTGCCAGCAGCTCACAACGAACCGGACGGACAGGTGGCACTGAAGCTTTCTTT.

The gene calls are TRBV7-7 and TRBJ2-1; 10 bases match TRBD2. The CDR3 runs 15 residues. Germline V gene sequence: CDR1 SSHAT, CDR2 FNYEAQ (reference sequence). CDR3 in DNA: TGTGCTAGTTCTAGCGGGAGAGGTTCCTACAATGAGCAGTTCTTC. Its translation is CASSSGRGSYNEQFF.

This clone was found a few times. V usage is TRBV28 and J usage is TRBJ1-2; the match to TRBD1 covers 8 bases. V was clipped by 3 bases and J by 7 bases; unmatched bases: 13. Germline V lookup: CDR1 MDHEN, CDR2 SYDVKM. The CDR3 has 16 residues. The CDR3, as DNA: TGTGCCAGCAGTTTTCGAGAGACAGGGGTTGGGGGTGGCTACACCTTC. It encodes CASSFRETGVGGGYTF.

This clone was detected a few times. The chain employs TRBV5-1 and TRBJ1-1; no firm D call. The CDR3 runs to 14 residues. CDR1 and CDR2 (germline): SGHRS, YFSETQ. Trimming removed 4 bases at V and 0 bases at J, with 10 bases between. Here the CDR3 reads CASSQIPVNTEAFF. The CDR3 coding sequence is TGCGCCAGCAGCCAAATTCCGGTGAACACTGAAGCTTTCTTT.

The chain joins TRBV13 to TRBJ1-2; D not certain. The germline V gene has CDR1 PRHDT and CDR2 FYEKMQ (reference sequence). V was shortened by 5 bases and J by 1 base, with 11 bases between the two germline ends. The CDR3 length is 14 residues. The CDR3 spells CASSPGRDNYGYTF. The CDR3 DNA follows: TGTGCCAGCAGCCCGGGGAGGGATAACTATGGCTACACCTTC.

V and J are TRBV27 and TRBJ2-2, with 9 positions matching TRBD1. Germline values: CDR1 MNHEY, CDR2 SMNVEV (reference sequence). V gave up 6 bases and J gave up 0 bases; unmatched junction bases: 2. This CDR3 is built from 15 residues. The DNA for the CDR3 is TGTGCCAGCAGGAGACAGGGGGCGAACACCGGGGAGCTGTTTTTT. Its translation: CASRRQGANTGELFF.

V is TRBV18 and J is TRBJ2-7; 10 bases match TRBD1. The CDR3 runs to 16 residues. Germline CDR1 is KGHSH and CDR2 is LQKENI. The J segment lost 2 bases and the V segment lost 3 bases, leaving 7 bases of the junction unmatched. This CDR3 is CASSPSGTGVTYEQYF. The CDR3 DNA sequence: TGTGCCAGCTCACCGTCGGGGACAGGGGTGACCTACGAGCAGTACTTC.

This clone was counted only a few times. V gene TRBV18 combines with J gene TRBJ1-5; D may be TRBD1 (5 bases). The V gene's germline CDR1 is KGHSH and CDR2 LQKENI. V gave up 1 base and J gave up 4 bases, with 5 bases separating them. This CDR3 is built from 13 residues. CDR3 region: CASSPQGNQPQHF. DNA for the CDR3: TGTGCCAGCTCACCACAGGGGAATCAGCCCCAGCATTTT.

This clone was seen more than once but under ten times. J is TRBJ2-1 and V is TRBV5-1, with 11 bases that match TRBD1. Trimming took 4 bases from V and 5 from J; bases not matched to a gene: 5. The germline V gene encodes CDR1 SGHRS and CDR2 YFSETQ. This CDR3 comprises 15 residues. The CDR3 sequence: CASSQGQGDNNEQFF. DNA for the CDR3: TGCGCCAGCAGCCAGGGACAGGGGGATAACAATGAGCAGTTCTTC.

This clone has more than one count but fewer than ten. The rearrangement uses TRBV19 and TRBJ1-2; D possibly corresponds to TRBD1 (6 bases). The germline CDR1 and CDR2 sequences are LNHDA and SQIVND (reference sequence). The CDR3 sequence is 14 residues long. V was shortened by 6 bases and J by 3 bases, with 14 bases between the two germline ends. In DNA, the CDR3 is TGTGCCAGTAGGGATACAGGGAGGGACTATGGCTACACCTTC. It translates to CASRDTGRDYGYTF.

This clone was found a few times. V gene TRBV28 combines with J gene TRBJ2-1, with 8 bases identical to TRBD2. The V gene end was trimmed by 5 bases and the J gene end by 3 bases; junction bases not matched to a gene: 9. The CDR3 is 16 amino acids. Germline V gene lookup returns CDR1 MDHEN and CDR2 SYDVKM. CDR3 sequence reads: CASSTLVAGIYNEQFF. The CDR3 DNA reads TGTGCCAGCAGTACATTAGTAGCGGGAATCTACAATGAGCAGTTCTTC.